Listed below are T cell receptor beta chains from one sample, sequenced in a study of blood T cell repertoires in COVID-19. Generated by immunoSEQ multiplex PCR, the TCRdb table keeps only in-frame clones and is missing some. The repertoire holds around 100,000 clones, with roughly 84% as singletons. Sample: peripheral blood. All receptors derive from a man aged 40-49 years with acute or convalescent COVID-19. Both conserved end residues are trimmed from each CDR3.

j_gene: TRBJ1-1
v_gene: TRBV3-1/TRBV3-2
CDR3aa: ASSQRNTEAF

j_gene: TRBJ1-5
v_gene: TRBV27
CDR3aa: ASGTGAQPQH

j_gene: TRBJ2-7
v_gene: TRBV6-5
CDR3aa: ASSGGADPEQY

j_gene: TRBJ2-2
v_gene: TRBV9
CDR3aa: ASSDASGGKAGELF

j_gene: TRBJ2-3
v_gene: TRBV5-1
CDR3aa: ASSLDPGQTLNTDTQY

j_gene: TRBJ2-7
v_gene: TRBV7-2
CDR3aa: ASRSTSGGPGEQY

j_gene: TRBJ1-1
v_gene: TRBV5-1
CDR3aa: ASSTWGEGTEAF

j_gene: TRBJ2-3
v_gene: TRBV12-3/TRBV12-4
CDR3aa: ASSLDTTDTQY

j_gene: TRBJ2-3
v_gene: TRBV15
CDR3aa: ATSTRAGAATDTQY

j_gene: TRBJ2-7
v_gene: TRBV19
CDR3aa: ASKDRASYEQY

j_gene: TRBJ2-3
v_gene: TRBV5-1
CDR3aa: ASSTSGDITDTQY

j_gene: TRBJ2-7
v_gene: TRBV5-6
CDR3aa: ASSLVALGVYEQY

j_gene: TRBJ2-1
v_gene: TRBV4-3
CDR3aa: ASSLAGGPRNEQF

j_gene: TRBJ2-7
v_gene: TRBV6-2/TRBV6-3
CDR3aa: ASSRGDYEQY

j_gene: TRBJ2-1
v_gene: TRBV24-1
CDR3aa: ATSDPSYNEQF

j_gene: TRBJ2-5
v_gene: TRBV25-1
CDR3aa: ASSEVLAGSETQY

j_gene: TRBJ1-1
v_gene: TRBV12-3/TRBV12-4
CDR3aa: ASSSRTVAF